This T cell receptor (beta chain) was observed in a study of control samples from healthy donors and cancer patients. Germline lookup yields CDR1 LGHDT and CDR2 YNNKEL (reference sequence). The trim removed 4 bases at V and 6 bases at J, leaving 11 bases unmatched. CDR3 length: 15 residues. TCRdb keeps only in-frame clones here, not all; method: immunoSEQ multiplex PCR. This sample has about 170,000 clones, with 94% found just once. V gene TRBV3-1 (or the pseudogene TRBV3-2) combines with J gene TRBJ1-2, with 7 bases that match TRBD1. This receptor was obtained from a woman under 30 in good health. The specimen was blood. CDR3: CASSPRTGVVDGYTF. CDR3 coding DNA: TGTGCCAGCAGCCCCCGGACAGGCGTAGTGGATGGCTACACCTTC.